Each of the 10 T cell receptor beta chains below was sequenced from the same sample in a study of T cell responses to AZD1222 COVID-19 vaccine. Assay: immunoSEQ multiplex PCR; the TCRdb copy retains only in-frame clones and omits some. There are 150,000 to 180,000 clones in the sample; 88% occur only once, and less than 3.5% lies in the top ten. This specimen consisted of peripheral blood, obtained on day 0 of AZD1222 vaccination. The origin of the receptors is an adult in good health.

This chain connects TRBV2 to TRBJ1-2; possibly TRBD1 for D (5 bases). V lost 5 bases to trimming and J lost 9 bases, with 16 bases between them. Looked up from germline, CDR1 is SNHLY and CDR2 is FYNNEI. The CDR3 runs 13 residues. CDR3 amino acids: CASSTGYTIRYTF. The DNA for the CDR3 is TGTGCCAGCAGTACAGGTTATACCATCCGCTACACCTTC.

The count of this clone is one. This chain uses TRBV6-5 with TRBJ1-4; TRBD1 matches at 7 bases. Looked up from germline, CDR1 is MNHEY and CDR2 is SVGAGI. With 8 bases clipped from V and 5 bases from J, the junction kept 11 bases outside the gene matches. This CDR3 has 15 amino acids. The CDR3 reads CASGFDRATNEKLFF. The CDR3 region has the DNA TGTGCCAGCGGGTTCGACAGGGCGACGAATGAAAAACTGTTTTTT.

The chain is built from TRBV4-1 and TRBJ2-3; D is perhaps TRBD1 (8 bases). This CDR3 spans 15 amino acids. V shed 1 base and J shed 7 bases, with 15 bases lying between them. CDR1 is MGHRA, CDR2 YSYEKL, per germline. The CDR3, as DNA: TGCGCCAGCAGCCAAGCCGACAGGGGACTAAATACGCAGTATTTT. The encoded protein is CASSQADRGLNTQYF.

The chain couples TRBV27 to TRBJ1-4, with D possibly being TRBD1 (6 bases). Germline V gives CDR1 MNHEY, CDR2 SMNVEV (reference sequence). The CDR3 contains 14 residues. With 1 base removed from V and 7 bases from J, the gap between germline ends came to 10 bases. DNA of the CDR3: TGTGCCAGCAGTTTATGGGGGGCGAGTGAAAAACTGTTTTTT. Residues: CASSLWGASEKLFF.

The rearrangement joins TRBV4-1 to TRBJ1-1; a weak D match, TRBD1 (6 bases). V shed 2 bases and J shed 0 bases, with 10 bases lying between them. CDR3 size: 15 residues. CDR1 is MGHRA, CDR2 YSYEKL, per germline. In nucleotides, the CDR3 is TGCGCCAGCAGCCAATCGAGGACAGTGAACACTGAAGCTTTCTTT. This gives the protein CASSQSRTVNTEAFF.

The V and J genes are TRBV7-2 and TRBJ1-1; TRBD1 aligns across 9 bases. The V gene's germline CDR1 is SGHTA and CDR2 FQGNSA. The CDR3 sequence is 13 residues long. The V segment lost 4 bases and the J segment 8 bases; nucleotides outside the gene matches: 5. The CDR3, as DNA: TGTGCCAGCAGCTCACAGGGGGCCACGGAAGCTTTCTTT. Its protein is CASSSQGATEAFF.

This chain links TRBV29-1 with TRBJ2-5; 7 nucleotides align to TRBD1. Looked up from germline, CDR1 is SQVTM and CDR2 is ANQGSEA. Trimming cost V 4 bases and J 5 bases; bases outside gene matches: 7. This CDR3 is built from 13 residues. This chain's CDR3 is CSVGGTVGETQYF. CDR3 coding DNA: TGCAGCGTTGGGGGGACAGTAGGCGAGACCCAGTACTTC.

This clone has a handful of counts. This chain uses TRBV12-5 with TRBJ1-3; TRBD1 matches at 8 bases. CDR3 length: 15 amino acids. Germline values: CDR1 LGHNT, CDR2 FRNRAP. V lost 5 bases to trimming and J lost 2 bases; unmatched junction nucleotides: 5. The chain's CDR3 is CASGIGQGAGNTIYF. CDR3 coding DNA: TGTGCTAGTGGTATCGGACAGGGAGCTGGAAACACCATATATTTT.

Details on this clone: This same CDR3 is encoded by further DNA sequences in the sample. The chain employs TRBV3-1 (or the pseudogene TRBV3-2) and TRBJ1-1; D might be TRBD1 (5 bases). The CDR3 is made up of 13 amino acids. Trimming took off 1 base at V and 5 bases at J, with 8 bases between the two ends. Germline CDR1 LGHDT, CDR2 YNNKEL (reference sequence). In nucleotides, the CDR3 is TGTGCCAGCAGCCAAGGTGGGGGGACTGAAGCTTTCTTT. It encodes CASSQGGGTEAFF.

V gene TRBV3-1 (or the pseudogene TRBV3-2) combines with J gene TRBJ2-7; no definite D call. The V gene's germline CDR1 is LGHDT and CDR2 YNNKEL (reference sequence). V lost 1 base to trimming and J lost 2 bases, with 9 bases between them. This CDR3 spans 14 amino acids. The CDR3 region has the DNA TGTGCCAGCAGCCAAGTCCCCAAAACCTACGAGCAGTACTTC. It is translated as CASSQVPKTYEQYF.